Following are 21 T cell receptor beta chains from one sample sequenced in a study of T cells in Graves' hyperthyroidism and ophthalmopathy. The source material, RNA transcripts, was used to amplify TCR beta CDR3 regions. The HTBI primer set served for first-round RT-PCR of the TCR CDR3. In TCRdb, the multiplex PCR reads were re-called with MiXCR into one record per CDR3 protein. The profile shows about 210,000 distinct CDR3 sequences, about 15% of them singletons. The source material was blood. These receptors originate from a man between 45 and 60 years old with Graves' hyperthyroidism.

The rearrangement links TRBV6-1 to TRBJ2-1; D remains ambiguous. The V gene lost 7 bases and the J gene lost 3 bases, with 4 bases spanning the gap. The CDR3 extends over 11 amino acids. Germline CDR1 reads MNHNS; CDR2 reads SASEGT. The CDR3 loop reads CASIFYNEQFF. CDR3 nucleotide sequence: TGTGCCAGCATCTTCTACAATGAGCAGTTCTTC.

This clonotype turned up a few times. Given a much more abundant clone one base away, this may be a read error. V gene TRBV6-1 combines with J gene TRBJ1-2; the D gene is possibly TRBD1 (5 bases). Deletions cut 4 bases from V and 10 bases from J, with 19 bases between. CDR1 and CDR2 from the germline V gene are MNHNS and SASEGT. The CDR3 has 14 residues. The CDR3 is CASSGEGTAADYTF. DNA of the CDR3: TGTGCCAGCAGTGGGGAAGGGACGGCGGCTGACTACACCTTC.

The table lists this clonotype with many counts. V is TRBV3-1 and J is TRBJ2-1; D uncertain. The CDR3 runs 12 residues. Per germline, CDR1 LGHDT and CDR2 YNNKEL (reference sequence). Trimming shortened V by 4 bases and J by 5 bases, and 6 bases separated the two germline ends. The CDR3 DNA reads TGTGCCAGCAGCCTGATGGACAATGAGCAGTTCTTC. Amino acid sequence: CASSLMDNEQFF.

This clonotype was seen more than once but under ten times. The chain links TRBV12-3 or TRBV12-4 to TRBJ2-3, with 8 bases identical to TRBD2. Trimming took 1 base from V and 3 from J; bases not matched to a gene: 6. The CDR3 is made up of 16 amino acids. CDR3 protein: CASSLEREGQTDTQYF. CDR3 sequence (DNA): TGTGCCAGCAGTTTAGAACGGGAGGGCCAGACAGATACGCAGTATTTT.

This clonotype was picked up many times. CDR3 in amino acids: CASRASPQGDTQYF. CDR3 coding DNA: TGTGCCAGCAGAGCCTCCCCACAGGGAGATACGCAGTATTTT. V gene TRBV2 combines with J gene TRBJ2-3; D possibly corresponds to TRBD1 (6 bases). The CDR3 contains 14 residues. Looked up from germline, CDR1 is SNHLY and CDR2 is FYNNEI. V was pared by 6 bases and J by 5 bases, with 15 bases between.

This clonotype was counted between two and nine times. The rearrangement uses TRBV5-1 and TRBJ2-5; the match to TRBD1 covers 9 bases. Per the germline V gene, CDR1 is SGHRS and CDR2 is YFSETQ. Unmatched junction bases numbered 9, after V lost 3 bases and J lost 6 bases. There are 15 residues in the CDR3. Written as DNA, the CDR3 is TGCGCCAGCAGCTCCCAAGGGACAGGGATGAAGACCCAGTACTTC. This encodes CASSSQGTGMKTQYF.

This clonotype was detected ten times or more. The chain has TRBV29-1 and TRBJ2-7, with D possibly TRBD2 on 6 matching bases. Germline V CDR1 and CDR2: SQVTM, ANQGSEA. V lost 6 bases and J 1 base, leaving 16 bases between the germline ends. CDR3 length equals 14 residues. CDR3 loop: CSVRDRGMSYEQYF. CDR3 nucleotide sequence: TGCAGCGTAAGGGACCGCGGGATGTCCTACGAGCAGTACTTC.

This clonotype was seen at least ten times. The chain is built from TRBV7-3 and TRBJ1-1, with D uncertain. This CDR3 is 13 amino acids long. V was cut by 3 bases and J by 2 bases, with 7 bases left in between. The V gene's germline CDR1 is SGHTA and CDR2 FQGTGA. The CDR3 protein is CASSFNRNTEAFF. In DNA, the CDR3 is TGTGCCAGCAGCTTCAACCGAAACACTGAAGCTTTCTTT.

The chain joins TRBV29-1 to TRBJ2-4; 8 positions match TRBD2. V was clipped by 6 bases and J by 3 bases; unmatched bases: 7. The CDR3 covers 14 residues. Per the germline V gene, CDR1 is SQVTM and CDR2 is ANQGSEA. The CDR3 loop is CSVQRERGKNIQYF. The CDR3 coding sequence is TGCAGCGTCCAGCGGGAGAGGGGCAAAAACATTCAGTACTTC.

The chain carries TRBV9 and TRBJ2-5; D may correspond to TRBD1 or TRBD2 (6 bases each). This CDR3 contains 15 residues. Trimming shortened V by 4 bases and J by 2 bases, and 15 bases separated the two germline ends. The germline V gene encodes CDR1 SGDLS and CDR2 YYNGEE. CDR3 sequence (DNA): TGTGCCAGCAGCTGGGGGGCCCAGAGTCAAGAGACCCAGTACTTC. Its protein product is CASSWGAQSQETQYF.

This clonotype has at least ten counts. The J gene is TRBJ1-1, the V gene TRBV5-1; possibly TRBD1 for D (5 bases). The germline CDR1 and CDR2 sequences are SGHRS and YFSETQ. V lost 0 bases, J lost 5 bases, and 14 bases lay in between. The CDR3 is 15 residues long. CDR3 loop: CASSLGGGRWTEAFF. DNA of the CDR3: TGCGCCAGCAGCTTGGGCGGGGGACGATGGACTGAAGCTTTCTTT.

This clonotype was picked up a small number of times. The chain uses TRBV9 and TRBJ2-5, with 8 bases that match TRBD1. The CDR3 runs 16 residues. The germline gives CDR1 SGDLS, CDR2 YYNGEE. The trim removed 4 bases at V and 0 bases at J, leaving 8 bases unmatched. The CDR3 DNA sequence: TGTGCCAGCAGCTACCGACAGGGGAAGTACCAAGAGACCCAGTACTTC. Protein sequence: CASSYRQGKYQETQYF.

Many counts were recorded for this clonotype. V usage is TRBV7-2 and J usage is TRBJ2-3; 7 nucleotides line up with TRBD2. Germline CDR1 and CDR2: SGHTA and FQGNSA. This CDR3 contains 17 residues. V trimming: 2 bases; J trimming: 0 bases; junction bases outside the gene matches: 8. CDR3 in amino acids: CASSLKLAVFSTDTQYF. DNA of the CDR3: TGTGCCAGCAGCTTAAAGCTAGCGGTTTTCAGCACAGATACGCAGTATTTT.

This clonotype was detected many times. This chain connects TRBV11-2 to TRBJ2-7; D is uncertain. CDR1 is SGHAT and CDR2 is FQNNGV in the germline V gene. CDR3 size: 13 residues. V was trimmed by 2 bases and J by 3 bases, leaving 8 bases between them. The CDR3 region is CASSLTDDYEQYF. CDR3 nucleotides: TGTGCCAGCAGCTTAACTGACGACTACGAGCAGTACTTC.

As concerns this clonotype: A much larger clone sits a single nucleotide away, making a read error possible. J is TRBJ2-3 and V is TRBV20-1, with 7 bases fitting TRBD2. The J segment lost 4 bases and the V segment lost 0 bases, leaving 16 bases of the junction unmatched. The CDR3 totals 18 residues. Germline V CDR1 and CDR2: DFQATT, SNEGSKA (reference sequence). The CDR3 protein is CSARDVRTGGRSADTQYF. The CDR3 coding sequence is TGCAGTGCTAGAGATGTGAGGACTGGCGGGAGAAGTGCAGATACGCAGTATTTT.

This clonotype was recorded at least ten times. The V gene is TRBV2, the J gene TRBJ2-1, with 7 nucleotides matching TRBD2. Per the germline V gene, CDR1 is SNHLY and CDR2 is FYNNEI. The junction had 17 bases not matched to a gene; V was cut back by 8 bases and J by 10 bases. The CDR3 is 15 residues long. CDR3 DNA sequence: TGTGCCAGCGTAGGGAGTAGCGGGTCCATTGGAGAGCAGTTCTTC. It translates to CASVGSSGSIGEQFF.

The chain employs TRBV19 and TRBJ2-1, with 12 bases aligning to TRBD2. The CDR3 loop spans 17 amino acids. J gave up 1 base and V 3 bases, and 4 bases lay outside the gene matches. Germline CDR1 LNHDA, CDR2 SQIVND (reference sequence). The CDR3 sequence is CASSIRLAGVSYNEQFF. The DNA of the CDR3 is TGTGCCAGTAGTATCCGACTAGCGGGAGTGTCCTACAATGAGCAGTTCTTC. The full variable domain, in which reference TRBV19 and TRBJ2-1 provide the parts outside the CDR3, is DGGITQSPKYLFRKEGQNVTLSCEQNLNHDAMYWYRQDPGQGLRLIYYSQIVNDFQKGDIAEGYSVSREKKESFPLTVTSAQKNPTAFYLCASSIRLAGVSYNEQFFGPGTRLTVL.

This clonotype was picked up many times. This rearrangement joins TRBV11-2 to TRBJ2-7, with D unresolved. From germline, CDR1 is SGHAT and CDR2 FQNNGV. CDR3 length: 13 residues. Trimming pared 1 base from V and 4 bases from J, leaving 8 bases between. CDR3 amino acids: CASSLGPLYEQYF. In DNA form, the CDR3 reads TGTGCCAGCAGCTTAGGTCCCCTTTACGAGCAGTACTTC.

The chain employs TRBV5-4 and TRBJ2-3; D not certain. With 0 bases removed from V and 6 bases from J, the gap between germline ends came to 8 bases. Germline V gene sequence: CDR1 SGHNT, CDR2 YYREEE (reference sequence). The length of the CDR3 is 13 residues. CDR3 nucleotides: TGTGCCAGCAGCTTGGACTACGGGGATACGCAGTATTTT. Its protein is CASSLDYGDTQYF. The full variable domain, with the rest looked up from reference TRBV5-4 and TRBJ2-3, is ETGVTQSPTHLIKTRGQQVTLRCSSQSGHNTVSWYQQALGQGPQFIFQYYREEENGRGNFPPRFSGLQFPNYSSELNVNALELDDSALYLCASSLDYGDTQYFGPGTRLTVL.

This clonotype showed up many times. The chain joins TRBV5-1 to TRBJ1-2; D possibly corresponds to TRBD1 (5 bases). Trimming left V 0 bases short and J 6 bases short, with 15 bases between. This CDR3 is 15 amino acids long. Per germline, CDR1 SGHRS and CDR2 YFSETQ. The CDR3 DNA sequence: TGCGCCAGCAGCTTGGAGGGAGGGACTGGTGATGGCTACACCTTC. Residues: CASSLEGGTGDGYTF.

The CDR3, as DNA: TGTGCCAGCAGCTTAGCCGTGGGGGGGTCTATTCAGTACTTC. Translating gives CASSLAVGGSIQYF. The V and J genes are TRBV11-3 and TRBJ2-4; 7 bases map to TRBD2. Trimming cost V 1 base and J 10 bases; bases outside gene matches: 7. The CDR3 has 14 residues. The germline gives CDR1 SGHNT, CDR2 YENEEA.